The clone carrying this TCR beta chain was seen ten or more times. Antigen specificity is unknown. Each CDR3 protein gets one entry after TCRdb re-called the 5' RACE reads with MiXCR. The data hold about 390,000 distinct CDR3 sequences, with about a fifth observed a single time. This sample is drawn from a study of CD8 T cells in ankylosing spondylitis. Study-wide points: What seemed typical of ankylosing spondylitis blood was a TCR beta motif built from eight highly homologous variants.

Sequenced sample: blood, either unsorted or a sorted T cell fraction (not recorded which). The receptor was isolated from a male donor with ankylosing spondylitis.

The CDR3 sequence: CASSYSIRGDTEAFF. The CDR3 region has the DNA TGTGCCAGCAGTTACTCAATACGAGGGGACACTGAAGCTTTCTTT. This sequence joins TRBV6-5 and TRBJ1-1; a possible D gene is TRBD1 (5 bases). The CDR3 loop spans 15 amino acids. CDR1 is MNHEY and CDR2 is SVGAGI in the germline V gene. V shed 0 bases and J shed 3 bases, with 11 bases lying between them.